One sample yielded the 10 T cell receptor beta chains listed below, sequenced in a study of shared clonotypes between healthy human individuals. The naive CD8 population came from CD45RO-negative cells selected for CCR7, without terminally differentiated effector memory CD45RA+ cells. Produced via immunoSEQ multiplex PCR; TCRdb's table is partial and in-frame only. The sample includes around 1.9 million clones, just over 90% seen only once; the top ten take 1.5% to 2%. Sequenced input: naive CD8+ T cells from PBMCs. The source of these receptors is a man between 18 and 29 years old in good health. Some clones in this sample may be carry-over from other donors' samples.

The gene calls are TRBV16 and TRBJ2-1, with a tentative D call TRBD1 (7 bases). Germline-derived CDR1 and CDR2 are KGHSY and FQNENV. V shed 1 base and J shed 8 bases, with 15 bases lying between them. This CDR3 has 15 amino acids. In DNA, the CDR3 is TGTGCCAGCAGCCAATATAGGGGGCGGGGTGATGAGCAGTTCTTC. Amino acids: CASSQYRGRGDEQFF.

This chain uses TRBV2 with TRBJ2-7; TRBD1 matches at 9 bases. The V gene's germline CDR1 is SNHLY and CDR2 FYNNEI. The CDR3 is made up of 15 amino acids. J was trimmed by 3 bases and V by 4 bases; bases with no gene match: 7. The CDR3 region is CASSVGGQGGYEQYF. CDR3 bases: TGTGCCAGCAGTGTAGGGGGACAGGGCGGCTACGAGCAGTACTTC.

This chain links TRBV4-1 with TRBJ2-7; D might be TRBD1 or TRBD2, each matching 5 bases. V was shortened by 1 base and J by 6 bases, with 13 bases between the two germline ends. Germline values: CDR1 MGHRA, CDR2 YSYEKL. The CDR3 consists of 14 residues. CDR3 coding DNA: TGCGCCAGCAGCCAAGCCTGGGGGTTAATCGAGCAGTACTTC. It encodes CASSQAWGLIEQYF.

This CDR3 is CASSKGLAGYNEQFF. The CDR3 DNA reads as TGTGCCAGCAGCAAAGGACTAGCTGGGTACAATGAGCAGTTCTTC. This rearrangement joins TRBV7-6 to TRBJ2-1; TRBD2 agrees at 8 bases. CDR1 SGHVS and CDR2 FNYEAQ come from the germline V gene. The CDR3 is made up of 15 amino acids. With 5 bases clipped from V and 4 bases from J, the junction kept 7 bases outside the gene matches.

The rearrangement links TRBV15 to TRBJ2-1; no clear D gene. Germline CDR1 reads LNHNV; CDR2 reads YYDKDF (reference sequence). The V end lost 3 bases, the J end lost 4 bases, and 13 bases lay between the germline ends. This CDR3 contains 15 residues. The DNA for the CDR3 is TGTGCCACCAGCAGTGAAGGACGGCTGTACAATGAGCAGTTCTTC. Residues: CATSSEGRLYNEQFF.

The chain combines TRBV4-3 with TRBJ2-1; D is unresolved. Germline V gene data show CDR1 as LGHNA and CDR2 as YSLEER. This CDR3 has 16 residues. The V and J ends lost 0 bases and 4 bases respectively, with 13 bases between them. For the CDR3, the DNA is TGCGCCAGCAGCCAAGAAACGGAGCGAGAATACAATGAGCAGTTCTTC. Translated: CASSQETEREYNEQFF.

The chain links TRBV28 to TRBJ2-2, with D unresolved. From germline, CDR1 is MDHEN and CDR2 SYDVKM. The CDR3 length is 16 residues. The V end lost 1 base, the J end lost 1 base, and 10 bases lay between the germline ends. CDR3 bases: TGTGCCAGCAGTTTATATCAGGCCCTGAACACCGGGGAGCTGTTTTTT. Translation: CASSLYQALNTGELFF.

The chain employs TRBV7-9 and TRBJ2-7; 10 nucleotides align to TRBD2. Germline V gene lookup returns CDR1 SEHNR and CDR2 FQNEAQ (reference sequence). Trimming cost V 3 bases and J 5 bases; bases outside gene matches: 7. The CDR3 is made up of 15 amino acids. This chain's CDR3 is CASSFPAGGWNEQYF. CDR3 nucleotide sequence: TGTGCCAGCAGCTTCCCAGCGGGAGGGTGGAACGAGCAGTACTTC.

The chain links TRBV7-9 to TRBJ2-7; D uncertain. The CDR3 has 15 residues. Germline V gene sequence: CDR1 SEHNR, CDR2 FQNEAQ (reference sequence). Trimming left V 5 bases short and J 3 bases short, with 17 bases between. CDR3 amino acids: CASSREPASVYEQYF. In nucleotides, the CDR3 is TGTGCCAGCAGCCGAGAACCAGCATCGGTCTACGAGCAGTACTTC.

This chain uses TRBV11-2 with TRBJ2-3; tentatively, D is TRBD2 (7 bases). Trimming pared 2 bases from V and 5 bases from J, leaving 14 bases between. Germline V lookup: CDR1 SGHAT, CDR2 FQNNGV. CDR3 length equals 15 residues. The CDR3 here is CASSLRGGRVDTQYF. Here the CDR3 DNA reads TGTGCCAGCAGCTTAAGGGGGGGGCGGGTAGATACGCAGTATTTT. The variable domain in full, with the rest retrieved from reference TRBV11-2 and TRBJ2-3, is EAGVAQSPRYKIIEKRQSVAFWCNPISGHATLYWYQQILGQGPKLLIQFQNNGVVDDSQLPKDRFSAERLKGVDSTLKIQPAKLEDSAVYLCASSLRGGRVDTQYFGPGTRLTVL.